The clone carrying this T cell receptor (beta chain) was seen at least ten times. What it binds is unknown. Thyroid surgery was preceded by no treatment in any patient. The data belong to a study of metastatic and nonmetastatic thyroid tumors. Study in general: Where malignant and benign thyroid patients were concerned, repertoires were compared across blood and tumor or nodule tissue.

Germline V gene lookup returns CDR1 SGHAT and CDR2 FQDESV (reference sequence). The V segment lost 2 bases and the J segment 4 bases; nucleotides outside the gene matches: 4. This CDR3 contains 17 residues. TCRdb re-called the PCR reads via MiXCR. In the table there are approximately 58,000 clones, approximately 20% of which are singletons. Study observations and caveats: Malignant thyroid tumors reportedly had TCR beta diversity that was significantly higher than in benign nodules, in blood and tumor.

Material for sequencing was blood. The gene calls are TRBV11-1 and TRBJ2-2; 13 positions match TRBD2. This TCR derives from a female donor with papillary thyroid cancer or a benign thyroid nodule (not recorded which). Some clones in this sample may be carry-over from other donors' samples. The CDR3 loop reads CASSLKLAGGSTGELFF. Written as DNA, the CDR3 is TGTGCCAGCAGCTTAAAACTAGCGGGAGGGAGCACCGGGGAGCTGTTTTTT.